Presented here are 31 T cell receptor beta chains from one specimen sequenced in a study of T cells in Graves' hyperthyroidism and ophthalmopathy. TCR beta CDR3 sequences were amplified from RNA transcripts. HTBI primers were employed in a first-round RT-PCR of the TCR CDR3. MiXCR was run by TCRdb on the multiplex PCR reads, yielding one entry per CDR3 protein. The sample records around 300,000 distinct CDR3 sequences, roughly an eighth being singletons. The sample was blood. All receptors come from a woman in her thirties or forties with Graves' hyperthyroidism.

This clonotype was detected many times. The rearrangement uses TRBV10-3 and TRBJ1-1; TRBD1 might be the D (5 bases). The germline V gene encodes CDR1 ENHRY and CDR2 SYGVKD. The CDR3 consists of 13 residues. V gave up 6 bases and J gave up 1 base, with 9 bases separating them. The CDR3 DNA reads as TGTGCCATCAGAAGGGACCCGAACACTGAAGCTTTCTTT. Amino acids: CAIRRDPNTEAFF.

In its sample, this clonotype was seen many times. At one of its ends the junction is not consistent with the germline gene, which may arise from a read error. The chain uses TRBV6-2 or TRBV6-3 and TRBJ2-1; 8 bases line up with TRBD2. The germline V gene has CDR1 MNHEY and CDR2 SVGEGT. The CDR3 totals 16 residues. In DNA form, the CDR3 reads TGTGCCAGCATTTCTATAGCGGGAAGCTCCTACAATGAGCATTTCTTC. The encoded protein is CASISIAGSSYNEHFF.

This clonotype was seen repeatedly, ten times or more. The V call is TRBV12-3 or TRBV12-4, the J call TRBJ2-1; no definite D call. There are 13 residues in the CDR3. Trimming stripped 6 bases from V and 4 bases from J, with 10 bases between. CDR3 DNA: TGTGCCAGCAGACCTAGAGGTTACAATGAGCAGTTCTTC. Its protein is CASRPRGYNEQFF.

This clonotype was found many times. The chain links TRBV12-3 or TRBV12-4 to TRBJ2-5; D possibly corresponds to TRBD1 (5 bases). This CDR3 has 15 amino acids. Trimming pared 2 bases from V and 2 bases from J, leaving 12 bases between. CDR3 DNA: TGTGCCAGCAGTTTACTGGGGCTGGAGCAAGAGACCCAGTACTTC. Its translation: CASSLLGLEQETQYF.

This clonotype has just a few counts. This chain joins TRBV12-3 or TRBV12-4 and TRBJ2-5; either TRBD1 or TRBD2 may supply D (5 bases each). The CDR3 sequence is 14 residues long. The germline V and J ends were trimmed by 4 bases and 5 bases, with 14 bases remaining between them. In DNA, the CDR3 is TGTGCCAGCAGTTCGCAGGGCCGCGGGGAGACCCAGTACTTC. As protein: CASSSQGRGETQYF.

This clonotype was counted ten times or more. This chain links TRBV7-8 with TRBJ2-1, with D hard to call. The CDR3 runs to 14 residues. The V end was cut by 6 bases, the J end by 0 bases, with 9 bases between. Germline CDR1 SGHVS, CDR2 FQNEAQ. CDR3 DNA: TGTGCCAGCAGAATCAGCAGCTCCTACAATGAGCAGTTCTTC. This encodes CASRISSSYNEQFF.

The chain recombines TRBV6-1 with TRBJ2-7, with TRBD2 matching over 8 bases. Germline CDR1 and CDR2: MNHNS and SASEGT. The CDR3 loop spans 14 amino acids. Trimming at V came to 3 bases and at J to 10 bases, leaving 11 bases not matched to a gene. The chain's CDR3 is CASSDGVAGREQYF. The CDR3 DNA reads TGTGCCAGCAGTGATGGTGTAGCGGGAAGGGAACAGTACTTC.

This clonotype was found a few times. The chain employs TRBV6-5 and TRBJ1-2; 9 nucleotides line up with TRBD1. V was clipped by 7 bases and J by 8 bases; unmatched bases: 8. There are 13 residues in the CDR3. Germline loops: CDR1 MNHEY, CDR2 SVGAGI. This CDR3 reads CASTTRDRAGYTF. The DNA for the CDR3 is TGTGCCAGCACCACGAGGGACAGGGCAGGCTACACCTTC.

This clonotype was observed a few times. This chain joins TRBV10-2 and TRBJ2-7, with TRBD2 matching 12 bases. CDR1 WSHSY and CDR2 SAAADI come from the germline V gene. This CDR3 contains 14 residues. V lost 2 bases to trimming and J lost 9 bases; unmatched junction nucleotides: 5. The CDR3 protein is CASSERLAGDRQYF. CDR3 bases: TGCGCCAGCAGTGAGAGACTAGCGGGAGACAGGCAGTACTTC.

Only one count was recorded for this clonotype. The gene calls are TRBV6-4 and TRBJ2-6; possibly TRBD2 for D (7 bases). Germline V lookup: CDR1 MRHNA, CDR2 SNTAGT. The CDR3 totals 16 residues. V dropped 3 bases and J dropped 0 bases, with 9 bases sitting between them. The CDR3: CASSEGGASGANVLTF. Written as DNA, the CDR3 is TGTGCCAGCAGTGAGGGGGGGGCCTCTGGGGCCAACGTCCTGACTTTC.

This clonotype was recorded at least ten times. The chain has TRBV20-1 and TRBJ2-5; D uncertain. Germline V gene data show CDR1 as DFQATT and CDR2 as SNEGSKA (reference sequence). The ends were cut back, 3 bases at V and 0 bases at J, with 2 bases in the middle. This CDR3 is 11 amino acids long. DNA of the CDR3: TGCAGTGCTAGGTACCAAGAGACCCAGTACTTC. This encodes CSARYQETQYF.

This clonotype was detected many times. This sequence joins TRBV11-2 and TRBJ2-2; TRBD1 is a possible D gene (7 bases). Between the trimmed V and J ends, which lost 9 bases and 0 bases, there was a span of 17 bases. The CDR3 totals 16 residues. Germline V gene sequence: CDR1 SGHAT, CDR2 FQNNGV. The CDR3 sequence is CASTLSGGTNTGELFF. CDR3 sequence (DNA): TGTGCCAGTACTCTTTCAGGGGGGACGAACACCGGGGAGCTGTTTTTT.

This clonotype was recorded many times. The chain links TRBV28 to TRBJ1-4; D is uncertain. This CDR3 has 15 residues. Deletions cut 4 bases from V and 7 bases from J, with 16 bases between. CDR1 and CDR2 from the germline V gene are MDHEN and SYDVKM. The CDR3 protein is CASSSSVPRGEKLFF. The CDR3 bases are TGTGCCAGCAGTTCATCAGTCCCCAGAGGTGAAAAACTGTTTTTT.

Regarding this clonotype: This may be a read error: a much more frequent sequence differs by one nucleotide. The CDR3 coding sequence is TGTGCCAGTAGTACCCGGGACGGCCTCGAGGAGACCCAGTACTTC. It is translated as CASSTRDGLEETQYF. V is TRBV11-2 and J is TRBJ2-5; D might be TRBD1 or TRBD2, each matching 5 bases. V was clipped by 9 bases and J by 5 bases, with 22 bases between them. The CDR3 consists of 15 residues. In germline, CDR1 is SGHAT, CDR2 FQNNGV. Variable domain in full (rest from reference TRBV11-2 and TRBJ2-5): EAGVAQSPRYKIIEKRQSVAFWCNPISGHATLYWYQQILGQGPKLLIQFQNNGVVDDSQLPKDRFSAERLKGVDSTLKIQPAKLEDSAVYLCASSTRDGLEETQYFGPGTRLLVL.

There are many counts of this clonotype. The chain links TRBV20-1 to TRBJ1-2; D uncertain. The CDR3 has 12 residues. Trimming stripped 3 bases from V and 2 bases from J, with 7 bases between. Germline lookup yields CDR1 DFQATT and CDR2 SNEGSKA (reference sequence). The DNA for the CDR3 is TGCAGTGCTAGTAGGGAGAACTATGGCTACACCTTC. Translating it yields CSASRENYGYTF.

This clonotype turned up a few times. The chain has TRBV12-3 or TRBV12-4 and TRBJ1-4; D gene uncertain. The CDR3 totals 12 residues. The V end lost 10 bases, the J end lost 3 bases, and 9 bases lay between the germline ends. The CDR3 DNA reads TGTGCCACGAGCCCAGCTAATGAAAAACTGTTTTTT. Translation: CATSPANEKLFF.

The chain joins TRBV12-3 or TRBV12-4 to TRBJ2-5; a weak D match, TRBD2 (5 bases). V was clipped by 4 bases and J by 4 bases, with 10 bases between them. The CDR3 length is 13 residues. The DNA for the CDR3 is TGTGCCAGCAGTTCCGGGGTAGGAGAGACCCAGTACTTC. This translates into CASSSGVGETQYF.

This chain uses TRBV19 with TRBJ1-2; TRBD1 might be the D (6 bases). V was pared by 3 bases and J by 3 bases, with 11 bases between. Germline V lookup: CDR1 LNHDA, CDR2 SQIVND (reference sequence). CDR3 length: 14 residues. CDR3 amino acids: CASSIYRVDYGYTF. The CDR3, as DNA: TGTGCCAGTAGTATCTACAGGGTCGACTATGGCTACACCTTC.

This clonotype appeared many times. The CDR3 sequence is CASSLPGTVKGYEQYF. The CDR3 coding sequence is TGTGCCAGCAGTTTACCCGGGACAGTGAAGGGGTACGAGCAGTACTTC. The chain joins TRBV28 to TRBJ2-7, with 7 bases fitting TRBD1. There are 16 residues in the CDR3. Germline V gives CDR1 MDHEN, CDR2 SYDVKM. Losses at the gene ends were 2 bases for V and 4 bases for J; bases not matched to a gene: 11.

This clonotype has a count of ten or more. The rearrangement joins TRBV20-1 to TRBJ1-5; tentative D call: TRBD1 (5 bases). The CDR3 consists of 14 residues. Trimming cost V 6 bases and J 4 bases, with 16 bases left between them. Germline values: CDR1 DFQATT, CDR2 SNEGSKA (reference sequence). The CDR3 nucleotides read TGCAGTGCCCCGTCGTGGGGACTAAATCAGCCCCAGCATTTT. It encodes CSAPSWGLNQPQHF.

This clonotype was recorded many times. A read error may produce the germline difference seen at one junction end. The gene calls are TRBV7-2 and TRBJ2-7; 14 bases align to TRBD2. The CDR3 consists of 16 residues. The germline V gene encodes CDR1 SGHTA and CDR2 FQGNSA. In DNA form, the CDR3 reads TGTGCCAGCAGCTTACACGGGACTAGCGGGAGTTACGGGCAGTACTTC. Protein: CASSLHGTSGSYGQYF.

At least ten counts were recorded for this clonotype. V is TRBV5-1 and J is TRBJ2-7; D assignment may be TRBD1 or TRBD2 (5 bases each). V was shortened by 1 base and J by 1 base, with 9 bases between the two germline ends. There are 14 residues in the CDR3. Germline CDR1 is SGHRS and CDR2 is YFSETQ. The CDR3 loop is CASSLSGASYEQYF. The CDR3 bases are TGCGCCAGCAGCTTGTCCGGGGCGTCCTACGAGCAGTACTTC.

This clonotype was recorded many times. This chain links TRBV5-8 with TRBJ1-2; D remains ambiguous. Germline V gene lookup returns CDR1 SGHTS and CDR2 YDEGEE. The CDR3 has 14 residues. Trimming cost V 0 bases and J 3 bases, with 9 bases left between them. The CDR3 region is CASSLEAADYGYTF. The CDR3 DNA is TGTGCCAGCAGCTTGGAAGCTGCCGACTATGGCTACACCTTC.

The chain links TRBV12-3 or TRBV12-4 to TRBJ2-1; D ambiguous. V lost 5 bases and J lost 5, with 13 bases in between. The CDR3 loop spans 14 amino acids. The CDR3 DNA sequence: TGTGCCAGCAGTCCCGAACCGTTAAACAATGAGCAGTTCTTC. Amino acid sequence: CASSPEPLNNEQFF.

V usage is TRBV6-2 or TRBV6-3 and J usage is TRBJ1-1; D is uncertain. This CDR3 region has 13 residues. Germline V lookup: CDR1 MNHEY, CDR2 SVGEGT. Trimming stripped 6 bases from V and 8 bases from J, with 16 bases between. CDR3 in amino acids: CASSSTLTTEAFF. CDR3 coding DNA: TGTGCCAGCAGCTCCACCTTGACCACCGAAGCTTTCTTT.

This clonotype was seen more than once but under ten times. The chain is built from TRBV12-3 or TRBV12-4 and TRBJ2-2; D remains unclear. This CDR3 has 12 amino acids. The ends were cut back, 4 bases at V and 7 bases at J, with 7 bases in the middle. CDR3 loop: CASSSLVGELFF. Here the CDR3 DNA reads TGTGCCAGCAGTTCCCTTGTCGGGGAGCTGTTTTTT.

This clonotype was seen ten or more times. This chain joins TRBV2 and TRBJ2-7; perhaps TRBD2 as D (6 bases). The CDR3 contains 14 residues. Germline V lookup: CDR1 SNHLY, CDR2 FYNNEI. V gave up 3 bases and J gave up 4 bases, with 13 bases separating them. The CDR3: CASSDQRAGYEQYF. CDR3 DNA: TGTGCCAGCAGTGACCAGCGGGCGGGGTACGAGCAGTACTTC.

This clonotype has a count of ten or more. J is TRBJ2-1 and V is TRBV2, with 8 bases that match TRBD1. The CDR3 consists of 14 residues. CDR1 SNHLY and CDR2 FYNNEI come from the germline V gene. V trimming: 2 bases; J trimming: 7 bases; junction bases outside the gene matches: 4. The CDR3 loop reads CASSEMRQGNEQFF. The CDR3 coding sequence is TGTGCCAGCAGTGAAATGAGACAGGGGAATGAGCAGTTCTTC.

This clonotype was seen repeatedly, ten times or more. The V gene is TRBV9, the J gene TRBJ1-1; D uncertain. Germline V gives CDR1 SGDLS, CDR2 YYNGEE. The CDR3 covers 12 residues. Trimming cost V 2 bases and J 7 bases, with 9 bases left between them. CDR3 nucleotide sequence: TGTGCCAGCAGCGTGGGCGGTGATGAAGCTTTCTTT. It codes for CASSVGGDEAFF.

This clonotype was counted ten times or more. The genes are TRBV7-9 and TRBJ2-5, with a possible D match to TRBD1 (6 bases). The CDR3 sequence is 15 residues long. Germline values: CDR1 SEHNR, CDR2 FQNEAQ (reference sequence). V shed 6 bases and J shed 3 bases, with 17 bases lying between them. The CDR3 here is CASRPSGVVKETQYF. The CDR3 DNA is TGTGCCAGCAGACCCTCAGGGGTAGTAAAAGAGACCCAGTACTTC.

This clonotype came up many times. The chain recombines TRBV6-1 with TRBJ2-5; D not resolved. Germline loops: CDR1 MNHNS, CDR2 SASEGT. V shed 5 bases and J shed 2 bases, with 9 bases lying between them. The CDR3 has 13 amino acids. The CDR3 nucleotides are TGTGCCAGCAGTTATAACGTTCAAGAGACCCAGTACTTC. Translated, it gives CASSYNVQETQYF.